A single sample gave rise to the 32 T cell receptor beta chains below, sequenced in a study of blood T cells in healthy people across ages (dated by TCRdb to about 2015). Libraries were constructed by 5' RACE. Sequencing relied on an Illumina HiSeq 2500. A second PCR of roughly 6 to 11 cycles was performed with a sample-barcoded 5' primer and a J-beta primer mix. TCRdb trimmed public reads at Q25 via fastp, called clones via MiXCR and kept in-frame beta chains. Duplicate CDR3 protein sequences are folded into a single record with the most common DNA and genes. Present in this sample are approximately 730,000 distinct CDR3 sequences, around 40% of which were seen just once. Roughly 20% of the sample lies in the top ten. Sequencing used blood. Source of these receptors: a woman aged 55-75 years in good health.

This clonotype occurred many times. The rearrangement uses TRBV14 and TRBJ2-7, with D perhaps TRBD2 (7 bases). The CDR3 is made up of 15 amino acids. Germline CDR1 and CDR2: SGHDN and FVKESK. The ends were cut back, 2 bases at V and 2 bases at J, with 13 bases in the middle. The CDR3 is CASSQMAGAAYEQYF. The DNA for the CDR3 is TGTGCCAGCAGCCAAATGGCGGGGGCCGCCTACGAGCAGTACTTC.

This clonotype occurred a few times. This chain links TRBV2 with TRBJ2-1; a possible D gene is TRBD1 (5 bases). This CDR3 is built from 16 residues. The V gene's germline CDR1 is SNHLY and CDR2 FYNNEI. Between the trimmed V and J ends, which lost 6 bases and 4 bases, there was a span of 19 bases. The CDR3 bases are TGTGCCAGCAGCGCCCCTTTCAGGGTCTCGTACAATGAGCAGTTCTTC. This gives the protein CASSAPFRVSYNEQFF.

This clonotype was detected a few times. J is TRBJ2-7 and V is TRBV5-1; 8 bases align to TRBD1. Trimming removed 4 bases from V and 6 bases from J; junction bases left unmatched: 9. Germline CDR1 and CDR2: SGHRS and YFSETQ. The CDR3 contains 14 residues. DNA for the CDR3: TGCGCCAGCAGCCCCCGGGACAGGCTTGGCGAGCAGTACTTC. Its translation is CASSPRDRLGEQYF.

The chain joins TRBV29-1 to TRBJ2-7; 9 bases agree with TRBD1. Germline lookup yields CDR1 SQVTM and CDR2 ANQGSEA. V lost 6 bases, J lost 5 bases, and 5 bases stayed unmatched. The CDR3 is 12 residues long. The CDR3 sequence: CSVGQGRNEQYF. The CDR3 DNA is TGCAGCGTCGGACAGGGGAGGAACGAGCAGTACTTC.

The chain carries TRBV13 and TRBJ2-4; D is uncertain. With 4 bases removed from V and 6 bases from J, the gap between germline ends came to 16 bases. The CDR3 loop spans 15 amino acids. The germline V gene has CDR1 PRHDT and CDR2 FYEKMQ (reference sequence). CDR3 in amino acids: CASSSREATGNIQYF. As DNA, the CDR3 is TGTGCCAGCAGCTCAAGAGAGGCGACGGGAAACATTCAGTACTTC.

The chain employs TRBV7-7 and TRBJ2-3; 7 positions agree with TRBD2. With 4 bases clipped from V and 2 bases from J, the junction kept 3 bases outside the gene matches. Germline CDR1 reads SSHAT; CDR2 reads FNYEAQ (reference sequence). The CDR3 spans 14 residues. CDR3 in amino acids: CASSSSGLTDTQYF. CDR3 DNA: TGTGCCAGCAGCTCTAGCGGACTCACAGATACGCAGTATTTT.

The CDR3 protein is CASNLGQSNQPQHF. In DNA form, the CDR3 reads TGTGCCAGCAACCTGGGACAAAGCAATCAGCCCCAGCATTTT. This rearrangement joins TRBV28 to TRBJ1-5; the D gene is possibly TRBD1 (6 bases). Trimming cost V 7 bases and J 1 base, with 11 bases left between them. The CDR3 spans 14 residues. From germline, CDR1 is MDHEN and CDR2 SYDVKM.

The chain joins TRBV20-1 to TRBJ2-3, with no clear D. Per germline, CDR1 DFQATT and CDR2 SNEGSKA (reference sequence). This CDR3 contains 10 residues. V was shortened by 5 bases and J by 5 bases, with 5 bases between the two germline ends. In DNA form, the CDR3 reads TGCAGTGCTCAGAGAGATACGCAGTATTTT. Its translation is CSAQRDTQYF.

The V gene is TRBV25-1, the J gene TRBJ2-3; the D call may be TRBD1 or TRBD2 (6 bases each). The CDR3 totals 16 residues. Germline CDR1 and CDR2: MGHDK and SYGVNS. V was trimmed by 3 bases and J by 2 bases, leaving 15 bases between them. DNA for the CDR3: TGTGCCAGCAGTGATTCGACTAGGGGGAACACAGATACGCAGTATTTT. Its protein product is CASSDSTRGNTDTQYF. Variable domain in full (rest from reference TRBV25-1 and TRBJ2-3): EADIYQTPRYLVIGTGKKITLECSQTMGHDKMYWYQQDPGMELHLIHYSYGVNSTEKGDLSSESTVSRIRTEHFPLTLESARPSHTSQYLCASSDSTRGNTDTQYFGPGTRLTVL.

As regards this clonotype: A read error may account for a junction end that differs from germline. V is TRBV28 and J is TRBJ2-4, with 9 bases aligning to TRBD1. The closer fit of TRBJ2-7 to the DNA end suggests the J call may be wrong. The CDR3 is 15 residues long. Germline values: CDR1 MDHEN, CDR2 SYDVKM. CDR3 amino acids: CTSSPRPGQGNEQYF. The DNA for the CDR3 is TGTACCAGCAGTCCCCGACCGGGACAGGGCAACGAGCAGTACTTC.

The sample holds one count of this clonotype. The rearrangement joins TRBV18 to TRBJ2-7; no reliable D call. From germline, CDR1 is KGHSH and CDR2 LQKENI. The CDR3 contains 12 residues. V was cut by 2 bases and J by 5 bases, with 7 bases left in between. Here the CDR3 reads CASSPMAHEQYF. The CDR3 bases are TGTGCCAGCTCACCAATGGCACACGAGCAGTACTTC.

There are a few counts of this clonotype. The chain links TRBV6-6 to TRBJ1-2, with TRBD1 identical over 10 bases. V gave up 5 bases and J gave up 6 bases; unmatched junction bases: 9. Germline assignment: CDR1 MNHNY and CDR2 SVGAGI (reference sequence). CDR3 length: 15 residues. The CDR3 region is CASSAPGQGIDGYTF. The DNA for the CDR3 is TGTGCCAGCAGTGCCCCGGGACAGGGGATCGATGGCTACACCTTC.

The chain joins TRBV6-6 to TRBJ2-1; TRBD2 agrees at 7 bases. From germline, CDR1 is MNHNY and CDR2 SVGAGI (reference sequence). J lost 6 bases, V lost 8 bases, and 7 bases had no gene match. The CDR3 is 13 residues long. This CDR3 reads CASSPGGSNEQFF. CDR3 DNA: TGTGCCAGCTCCCCTGGCGGGAGCAATGAGCAGTTCTTC.

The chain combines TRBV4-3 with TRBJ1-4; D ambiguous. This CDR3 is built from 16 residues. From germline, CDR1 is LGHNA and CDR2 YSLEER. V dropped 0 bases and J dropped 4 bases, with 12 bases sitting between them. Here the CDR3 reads CASSQEIGRFNEKLFF. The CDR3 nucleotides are TGCGCCAGCAGCCAAGAGATCGGCCGGTTTAATGAAAAACTGTTTTTT.

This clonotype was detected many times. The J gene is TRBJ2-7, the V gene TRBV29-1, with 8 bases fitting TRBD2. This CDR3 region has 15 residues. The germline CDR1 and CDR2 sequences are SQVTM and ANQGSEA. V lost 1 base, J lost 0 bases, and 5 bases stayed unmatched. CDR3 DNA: TGCAGCGTTGAAGGGGTAGCGGGGAGCTCCTACGAGCAGTACTTC. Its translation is CSVEGVAGSSYEQYF.

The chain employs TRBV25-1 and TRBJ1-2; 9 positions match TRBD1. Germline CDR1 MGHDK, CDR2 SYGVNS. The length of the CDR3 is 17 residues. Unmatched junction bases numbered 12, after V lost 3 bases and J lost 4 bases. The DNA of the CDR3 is TGTGCCAGCAGTGATATCAATCAGGGGACAGGGTCCTATGGCTACACCTTC. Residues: CASSDINQGTGSYGYTF.

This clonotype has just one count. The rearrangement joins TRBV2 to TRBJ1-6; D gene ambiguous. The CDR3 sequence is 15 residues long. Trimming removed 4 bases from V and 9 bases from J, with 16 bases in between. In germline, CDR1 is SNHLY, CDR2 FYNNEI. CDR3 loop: CASSGSDRTSSPLHF. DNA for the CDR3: TGTGCCAGCAGTGGGTCGGATCGCACTAGTTCACCCCTCCACTTT.

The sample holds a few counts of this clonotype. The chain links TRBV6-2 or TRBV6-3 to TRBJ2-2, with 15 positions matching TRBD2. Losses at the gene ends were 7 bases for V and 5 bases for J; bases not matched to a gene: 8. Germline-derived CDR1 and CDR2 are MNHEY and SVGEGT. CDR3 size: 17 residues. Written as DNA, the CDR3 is TGTGCCAGCACCGGGACTAGCGGGAGGCCAGGGACCGGGGAGCTGTTTTTT. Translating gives CASTGTSGRPGTGELFF.

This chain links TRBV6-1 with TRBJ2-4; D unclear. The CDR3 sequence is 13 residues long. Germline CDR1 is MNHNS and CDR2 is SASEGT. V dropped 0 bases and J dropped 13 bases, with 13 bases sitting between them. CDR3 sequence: CASSEAPSDEQYF. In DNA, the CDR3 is TGTGCCAGCAGTGAAGCCCCTAGTGACGAACAGTACTTC.

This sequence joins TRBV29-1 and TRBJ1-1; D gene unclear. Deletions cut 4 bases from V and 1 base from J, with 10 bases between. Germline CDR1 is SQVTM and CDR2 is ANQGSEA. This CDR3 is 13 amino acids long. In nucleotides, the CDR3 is TGCAGCGTTGGGGAAGGAACGAACACTGAAGCTTTCTTT. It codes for CSVGEGTNTEAFF.

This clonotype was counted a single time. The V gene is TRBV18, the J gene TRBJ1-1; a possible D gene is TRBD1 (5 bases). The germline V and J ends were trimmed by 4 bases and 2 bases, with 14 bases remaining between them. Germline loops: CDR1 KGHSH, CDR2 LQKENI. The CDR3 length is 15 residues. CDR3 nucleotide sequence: TGTGCCAGCTCACTCGAGGGGACCGTCAACACTGAAGCTTTCTTT. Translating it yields CASSLEGTVNTEAFF.

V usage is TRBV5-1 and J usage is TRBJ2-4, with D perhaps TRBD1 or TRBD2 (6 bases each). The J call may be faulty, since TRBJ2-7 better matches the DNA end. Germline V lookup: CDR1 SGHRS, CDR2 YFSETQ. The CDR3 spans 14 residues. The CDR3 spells CASSSLEGDYEQYF. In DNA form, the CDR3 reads TGCGCCAGCAGCTCCTTGGAGGGGGACTACGAGCAGTACTTC.

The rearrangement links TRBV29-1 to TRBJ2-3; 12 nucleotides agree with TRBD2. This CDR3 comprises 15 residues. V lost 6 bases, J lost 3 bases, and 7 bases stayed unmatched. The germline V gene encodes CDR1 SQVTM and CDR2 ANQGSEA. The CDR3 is CSVRATSGGTDTQYF. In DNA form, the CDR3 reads TGCAGCGTCAGGGCCACTAGCGGGGGGACAGATACGCAGTATTTT.

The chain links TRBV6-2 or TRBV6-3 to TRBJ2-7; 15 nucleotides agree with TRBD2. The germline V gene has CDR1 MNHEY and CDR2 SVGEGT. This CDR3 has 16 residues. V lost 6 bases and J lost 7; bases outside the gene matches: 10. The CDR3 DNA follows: TGTGCCAGCAGATCCTCCGGGACTAGCGGGAGGAATGAGCAGTACTTC. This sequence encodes CASRSSGTSGRNEQYF.

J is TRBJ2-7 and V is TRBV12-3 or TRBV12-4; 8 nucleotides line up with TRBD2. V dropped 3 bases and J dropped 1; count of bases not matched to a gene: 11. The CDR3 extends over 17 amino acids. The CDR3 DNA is TGTGCCAGCAGTTTTTCGAGCGGGGGTCCTCATTCCTACGAGCAGTACTTC. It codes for CASSFSSGGPHSYEQYF.

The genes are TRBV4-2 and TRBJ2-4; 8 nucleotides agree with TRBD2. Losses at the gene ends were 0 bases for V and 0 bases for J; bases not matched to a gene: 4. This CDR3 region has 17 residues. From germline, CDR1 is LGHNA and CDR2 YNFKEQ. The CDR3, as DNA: TGTGCCAGCAGCCAAGATTTGCTAGCGGGAGCCAAAAACATTCAGTACTTC. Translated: CASSQDLLAGAKNIQYF.

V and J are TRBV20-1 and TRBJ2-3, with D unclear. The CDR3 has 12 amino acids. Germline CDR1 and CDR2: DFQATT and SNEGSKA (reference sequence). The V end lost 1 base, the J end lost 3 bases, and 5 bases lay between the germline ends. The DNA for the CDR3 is TGCAGTGCTAGAGGAATTACAGATACGCAGTATTTT. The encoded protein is CSARGITDTQYF.

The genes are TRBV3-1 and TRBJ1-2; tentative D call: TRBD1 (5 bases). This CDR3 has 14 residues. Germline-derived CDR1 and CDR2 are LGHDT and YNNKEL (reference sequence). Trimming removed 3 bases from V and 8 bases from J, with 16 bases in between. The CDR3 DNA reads TGTGCCAGCAGCCATGTCAGTACAGGCGTCGGCTACACCTTC. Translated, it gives CASSHVSTGVGYTF.

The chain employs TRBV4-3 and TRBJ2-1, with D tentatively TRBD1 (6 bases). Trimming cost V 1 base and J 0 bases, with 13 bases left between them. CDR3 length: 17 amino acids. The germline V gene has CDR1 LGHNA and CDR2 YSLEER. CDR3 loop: CASSQGGLASSYNEQFF. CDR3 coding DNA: TGCGCCAGCAGCCAAGGGGGGCTCGCGAGCTCCTACAATGAGCAGTTCTTC.

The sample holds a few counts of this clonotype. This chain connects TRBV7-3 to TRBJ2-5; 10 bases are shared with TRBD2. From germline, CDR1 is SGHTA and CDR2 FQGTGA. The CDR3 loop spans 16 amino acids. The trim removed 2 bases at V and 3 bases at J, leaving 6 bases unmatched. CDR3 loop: CASSLWVAGGEETQYF. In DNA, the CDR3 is TGTGCCAGCAGCTTATGGGTAGCGGGGGGCGAAGAGACCCAGTACTTC.

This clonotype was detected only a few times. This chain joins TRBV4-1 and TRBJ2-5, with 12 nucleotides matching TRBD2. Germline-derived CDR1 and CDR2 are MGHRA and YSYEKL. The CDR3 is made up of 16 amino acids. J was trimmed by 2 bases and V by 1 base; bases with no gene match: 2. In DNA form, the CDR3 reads TGCGCCAGCAGCCAAGCTAGCGGGGGGGTGCAAGAGACCCAGTACTTC. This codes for CASSQASGGVQETQYF.

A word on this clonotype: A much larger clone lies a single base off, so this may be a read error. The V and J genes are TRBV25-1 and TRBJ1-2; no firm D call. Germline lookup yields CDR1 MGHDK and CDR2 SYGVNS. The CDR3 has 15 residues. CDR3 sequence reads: CAGSELFEDNYGYTF. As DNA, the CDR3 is TGTGCCGGCAGTGAACTATTTGAGGATAACTATGGCTACACCTTC.